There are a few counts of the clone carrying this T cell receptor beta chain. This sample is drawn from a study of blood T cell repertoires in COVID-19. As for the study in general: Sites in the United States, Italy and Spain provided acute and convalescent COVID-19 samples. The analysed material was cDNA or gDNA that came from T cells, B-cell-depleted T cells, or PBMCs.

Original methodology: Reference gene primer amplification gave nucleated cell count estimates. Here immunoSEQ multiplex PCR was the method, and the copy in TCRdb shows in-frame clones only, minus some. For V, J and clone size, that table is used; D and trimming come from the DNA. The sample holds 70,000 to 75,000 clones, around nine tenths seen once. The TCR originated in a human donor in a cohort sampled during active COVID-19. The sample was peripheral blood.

The CDR3 bases are TGTGCCAGCTATAGTAGGAGGGGCGCGACCGATAACTATGGCTACACCTTC. This translates into CASYSRRGATDNYGYTF. The chain has TRBV27 and TRBJ1-2; a possible D gene is TRBD1 (5 bases). Germline V CDR1 and CDR2: MNHEY, SMNVEV (reference sequence). The ends were cut back, 8 bases at V and 1 base at J, with 23 bases in the middle. This CDR3 has 17 amino acids.